This TCR beta chain was observed in a study of control samples from healthy donors and cancer patients. Clones were sequenced by immunoSEQ multiplex PCR, and TCRdb holds only the in-frame ones, with some missing. The profile shows fewer than 200,000 clones, roughly 95% of them singletons. Germline V gives CDR1 SNHLY, CDR2 FYNNEI. CDR3 length: 15 amino acids. V was cut by 6 bases and J by 0 bases, with 9 bases left in between. The receptor comes from a woman between 25 and 40 years old in good health. Sequencing used blood. The chain couples TRBV2 to TRBJ1-6; D is uncertain. In DNA, the CDR3 is TGTGCCAGCAGAACAGCGAGCTCCTATAATTCACCCCTCCACTTT. It translates to CASRTASSYNSPLHF. The whole variable domain, filled in from reference TRBV2 and TRBJ1-6, reads EPEVTQTPSHQVTQMGQEVILRCVPISNHLYFYWYRQILGQKVEFLVSFYNNEISEKSEIFDDQFSVERPDGSNFTLKIRSTKLEDSAMYFCASRTASSYNSPLHFGNGTRLTVT.